The sample holds a few counts of the clone carrying this T cell receptor beta chain. The antigen is undetermined. TCRdb redid the calling of the RT-PCR reads with MiXCR, one entry per CDR3 protein. The sample shows about 780,000 distinct CDR3 sequences, around a sixth of them seen only once. There are 13 residues in the CDR3. V shed 0 bases and J shed 5 bases, with 6 bases lying between them. CDR1 is LGHDT, CDR2 YNNKEL, per germline (reference sequence). The sample originates from a study of response to subunit inactivated influenza vaccine. Study results and limitations: Authors proposed each seasonal influenza vaccination draws in few new T cells.

The TCR was taken from a man aged 45-60 years who received an inactivated influenza vaccine. Sequences were derived from PBMCs from blood, sampled 4 to 6 days after vaccination. J is TRBJ2-3 and V is TRBV3-1, with D unresolved. CDR3 nucleotides: TGTGCCAGCAGCCAAGATCGTCGAGATACGCAGTATTTT. Residues: CASSQDRRDTQYF.